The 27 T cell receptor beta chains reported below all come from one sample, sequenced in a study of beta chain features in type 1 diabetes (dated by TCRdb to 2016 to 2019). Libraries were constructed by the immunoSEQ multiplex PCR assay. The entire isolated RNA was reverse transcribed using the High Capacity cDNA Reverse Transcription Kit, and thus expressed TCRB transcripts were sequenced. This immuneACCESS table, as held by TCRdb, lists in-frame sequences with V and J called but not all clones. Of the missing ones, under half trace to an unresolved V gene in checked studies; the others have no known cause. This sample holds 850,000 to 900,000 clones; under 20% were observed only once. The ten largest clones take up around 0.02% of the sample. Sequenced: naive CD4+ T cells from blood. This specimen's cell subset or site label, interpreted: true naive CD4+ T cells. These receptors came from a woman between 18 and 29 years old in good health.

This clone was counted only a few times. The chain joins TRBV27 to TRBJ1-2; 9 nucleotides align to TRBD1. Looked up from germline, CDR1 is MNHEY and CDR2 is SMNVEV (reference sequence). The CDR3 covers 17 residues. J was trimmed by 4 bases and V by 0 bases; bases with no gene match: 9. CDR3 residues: CASSLSWDRAKGYGYTF. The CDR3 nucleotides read TGTGCCAGCAGTTTATCTTGGGACAGGGCGAAGGGCTATGGCTACACCTTC.

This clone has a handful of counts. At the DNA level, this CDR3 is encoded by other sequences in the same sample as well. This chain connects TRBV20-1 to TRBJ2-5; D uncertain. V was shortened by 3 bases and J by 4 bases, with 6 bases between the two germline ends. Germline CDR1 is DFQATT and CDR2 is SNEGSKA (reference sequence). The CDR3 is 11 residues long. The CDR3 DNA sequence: TGCAGTGCTAGTTTGGGAGAGACCCAGTACTTC. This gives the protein CSASLGETQYF.

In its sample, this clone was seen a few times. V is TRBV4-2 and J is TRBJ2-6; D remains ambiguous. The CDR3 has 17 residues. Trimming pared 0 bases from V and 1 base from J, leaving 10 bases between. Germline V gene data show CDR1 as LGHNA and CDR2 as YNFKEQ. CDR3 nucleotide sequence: TGTGCCAGCAGCCAAGATTTCGGAGCGTCTGGGGCCAACGTCCTGACTTTC. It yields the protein CASSQDFGASGANVLTF.

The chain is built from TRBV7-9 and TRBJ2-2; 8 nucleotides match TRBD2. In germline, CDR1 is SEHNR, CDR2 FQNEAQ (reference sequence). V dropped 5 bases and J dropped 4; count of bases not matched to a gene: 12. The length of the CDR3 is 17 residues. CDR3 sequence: CASSPGRSAGVTGELFF. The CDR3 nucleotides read TGTGCCAGCAGCCCGGGGCGGTCAGCGGGAGTCACCGGGGAGCTGTTTTTT.

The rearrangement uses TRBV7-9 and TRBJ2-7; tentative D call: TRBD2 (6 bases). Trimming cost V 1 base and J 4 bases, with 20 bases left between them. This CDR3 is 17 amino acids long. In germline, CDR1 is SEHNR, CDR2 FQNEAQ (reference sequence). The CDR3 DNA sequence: TGTGCCAGCAGCTTAGGAGGGGCAGCGGGTGGGACGTACGAGCAGTACTTC. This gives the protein CASSLGGAAGGTYEQYF.

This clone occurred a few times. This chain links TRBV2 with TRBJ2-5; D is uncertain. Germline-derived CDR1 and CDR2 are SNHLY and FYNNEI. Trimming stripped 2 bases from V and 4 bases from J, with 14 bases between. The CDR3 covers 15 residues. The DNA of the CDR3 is TGTGCCAGCAGTGAATTGCGCCTAACGGGAGAGACCCAGTACTTC. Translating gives CASSELRLTGETQYF.

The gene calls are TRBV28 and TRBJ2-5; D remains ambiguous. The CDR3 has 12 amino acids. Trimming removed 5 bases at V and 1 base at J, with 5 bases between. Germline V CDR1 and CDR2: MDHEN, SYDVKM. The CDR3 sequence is CASSGPQETQYF. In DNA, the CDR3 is TGTGCCAGCAGTGGTCCCCAAGAGACCCAGTACTTC.

CDR3 in DNA: TGCGCCAGCAGGGGCGGGAGCGGGATCTACGAGCAGTACTTC. Amino acids: CASRGGSGIYEQYF. This sequence joins TRBV5-1 and TRBJ2-7; 7 bases align to TRBD2. This CDR3 spans 14 amino acids. Per germline, CDR1 SGHRS and CDR2 YFSETQ. V lost 5 bases, J lost 3 bases, and 8 bases stayed unmatched. The complete variable domain, with remaining parts taken from reference TRBV5-1 and TRBJ2-7, reads KAGVTQTPRYLIKTRGQQVTLSCSPISGHRSVSWYQQTPGQGLQFLFEYFSETQRNKGNFPGRFSGRQFSNSRSEMNVSTLELGDSALYLCASRGGSGIYEQYFGPGTRLTVT.

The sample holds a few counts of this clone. The CDR3 DNA sequence: TGTGCCAGCTGTCGATCGGCCACCTCCAATGAGCAGTTCTTC. It specifies CASCRSATSNEQFF. V usage is TRBV6-5 and J usage is TRBJ2-1; D gene ambiguous. Germline V gives CDR1 MNHEY, CDR2 SVGAGI. The CDR3 sequence is 14 residues long. V lost 8 bases to trimming and J lost 6 bases, with 17 bases between them.

The CDR3 spells CASSLRGRRGGQPQHF. DNA for the CDR3: TGTGCCAGCAGTTTAAGGGGGCGACGGGGAGGACAGCCCCAGCATTTT. The rearrangement links TRBV28 to TRBJ1-5, with 7 bases identical to TRBD1. The CDR3 covers 16 residues. V shed 2 bases and J 7 bases; nucleotides not matched to a gene: 11. Germline loops: CDR1 MDHEN, CDR2 SYDVKM.

CDR3 sequence reads: CAISEEGVGIQYF. The CDR3 region has the DNA TGTGCCATCAGTGAGGAAGGGGTGGGCATTCAGTACTTC. The chain combines TRBV10-3 with TRBJ2-4; tentatively, D is TRBD1 (5 bases). Trimming left V 2 bases short and J 9 bases short, with 11 bases between. Germline-derived CDR1 and CDR2 are ENHRY and SYGVKD. CDR3 length: 13 amino acids.

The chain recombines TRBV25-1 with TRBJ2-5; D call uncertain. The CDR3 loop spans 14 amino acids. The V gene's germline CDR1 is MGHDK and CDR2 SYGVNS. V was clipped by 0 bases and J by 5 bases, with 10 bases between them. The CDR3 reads CASSEYEPRETQYF. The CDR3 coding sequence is TGTGCCAGCAGTGAATACGAACCAAGGGAGACCCAGTACTTC.

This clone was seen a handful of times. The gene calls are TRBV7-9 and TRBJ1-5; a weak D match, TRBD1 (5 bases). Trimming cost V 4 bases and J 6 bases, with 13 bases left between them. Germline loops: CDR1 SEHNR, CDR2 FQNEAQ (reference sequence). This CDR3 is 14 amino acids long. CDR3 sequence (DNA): TGTGCCAGCAGCTCGACAGACTTTGGTCAGCCCCAGCATTTT. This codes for CASSSTDFGQPQHF.

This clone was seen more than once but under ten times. The CDR3 protein is CASSLGDGQGYEQYF. The CDR3 DNA reads TGTGCCAGCAGCTTGGGCGACGGACAGGGTTACGAGCAGTACTTC. The V gene is TRBV11-3, the J gene TRBJ2-7, with TRBD1 matching 8 bases. The CDR3 sequence is 15 residues long. CDR1 and CDR2 from the germline V gene are SGHNT and YENEEA. V lost 3 bases and J lost 4; bases outside the gene matches: 8.

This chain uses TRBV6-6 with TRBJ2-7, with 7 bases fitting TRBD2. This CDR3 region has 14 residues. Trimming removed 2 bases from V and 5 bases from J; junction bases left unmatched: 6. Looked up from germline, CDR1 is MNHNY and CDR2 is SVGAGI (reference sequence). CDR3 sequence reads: CASSYGGRSHEQYF. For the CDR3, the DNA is TGTGCCAGCAGTTACGGCGGGAGAAGCCACGAGCAGTACTTC.

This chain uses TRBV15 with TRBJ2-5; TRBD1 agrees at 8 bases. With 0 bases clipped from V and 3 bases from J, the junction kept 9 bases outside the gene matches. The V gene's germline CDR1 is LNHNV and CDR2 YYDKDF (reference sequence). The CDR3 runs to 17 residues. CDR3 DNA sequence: TGTGCCACCAGCAGAGATCTGACAGGGGTACCGAAAGAGACCCAGTACTTC. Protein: CATSRDLTGVPKETQYF.

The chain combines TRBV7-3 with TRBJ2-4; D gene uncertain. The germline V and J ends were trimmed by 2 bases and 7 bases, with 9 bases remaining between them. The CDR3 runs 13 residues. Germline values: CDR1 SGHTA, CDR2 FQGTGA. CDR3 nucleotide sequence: TGTGCCAGCAGCTTAGGGTCTAGTAACATTCAGTACTTC. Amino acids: CASSLGSSNIQYF.

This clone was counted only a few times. CDR3 loop: CASSNRASGGGKSEQFF. CDR3 coding DNA: TGTGCCAGCAGCAACCGGGCTTCGGGGGGCGGAAAGAGTGAGCAGTTCTTC. J is TRBJ2-1 and V is TRBV7-2, with a tentative D call TRBD2 (7 bases). Trimming stripped 5 bases from V and 9 bases from J, with 26 bases between. From germline, CDR1 is SGHTA and CDR2 FQGNSA. There are 17 residues in the CDR3.

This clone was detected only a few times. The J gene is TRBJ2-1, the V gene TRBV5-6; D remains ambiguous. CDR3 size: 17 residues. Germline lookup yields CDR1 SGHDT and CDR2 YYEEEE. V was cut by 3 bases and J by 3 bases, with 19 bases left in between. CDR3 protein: CASSSPGGSWYYNEQFF. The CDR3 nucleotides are TGTGCCAGCAGCTCCCCCGGTGGTAGCTGGTACTACAATGAGCAGTTCTTC.

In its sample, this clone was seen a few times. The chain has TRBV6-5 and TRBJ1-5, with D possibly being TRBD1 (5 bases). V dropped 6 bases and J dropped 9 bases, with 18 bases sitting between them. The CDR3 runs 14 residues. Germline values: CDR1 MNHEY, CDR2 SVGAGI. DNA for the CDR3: TGTGCCAGCAGCGACCGGGGCAGGGATGCGCCCCAGCATTTT. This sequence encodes CASSDRGRDAPQHF.

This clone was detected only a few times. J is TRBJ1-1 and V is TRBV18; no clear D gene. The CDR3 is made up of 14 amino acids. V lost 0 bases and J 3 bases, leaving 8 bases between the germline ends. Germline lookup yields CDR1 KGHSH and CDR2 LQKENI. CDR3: CASSPPGWYTEAFF. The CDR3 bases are TGTGCCAGCTCACCACCGGGGTGGTACACTGAAGCTTTCTTT.

The CDR3 nucleotides are TGTGCCAGCAGGTTAACAGGGTTGACCAAAAACATTCAGTACTTC. Amino acids: CASRLTGLTKNIQYF. V usage is TRBV7-2 and J usage is TRBJ2-4; D possibly corresponds to TRBD1 (6 bases). This CDR3 is 15 amino acids long. The germline gives CDR1 SGHTA, CDR2 FQGNSA. V was shortened by 6 bases and J by 2 bases, with 14 bases between the two germline ends.

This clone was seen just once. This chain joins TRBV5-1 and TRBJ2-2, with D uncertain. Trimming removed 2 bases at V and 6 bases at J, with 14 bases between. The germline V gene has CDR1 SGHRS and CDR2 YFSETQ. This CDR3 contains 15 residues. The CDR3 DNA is TGCGCCAGCAGCTTCGTGAACAGAGGATCCGGGGAGCTGTTTTTT. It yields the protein CASSFVNRGSGELFF.

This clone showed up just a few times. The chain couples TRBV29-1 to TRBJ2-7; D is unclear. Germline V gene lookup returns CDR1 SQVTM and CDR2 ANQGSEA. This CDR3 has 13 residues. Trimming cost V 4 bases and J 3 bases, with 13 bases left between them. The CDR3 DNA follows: TGCAGCGTTGCCCTTGCACTGAACTACGAGCAGTACTTC. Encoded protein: CSVALALNYEQYF.

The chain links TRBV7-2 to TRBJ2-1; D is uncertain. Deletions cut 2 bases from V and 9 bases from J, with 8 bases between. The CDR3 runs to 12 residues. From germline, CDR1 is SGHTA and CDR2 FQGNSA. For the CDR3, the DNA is TGTGCCAGCAGCTTATTTCCTGGTGAGCAGTTCTTC. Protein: CASSLFPGEQFF.

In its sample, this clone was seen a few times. CDR3 sequence (DNA): TGCGCCAGCAGCCAAGACGCGACTAGCGGACTTTACAATGAGCAGTTCTTC. As protein: CASSQDATSGLYNEQFF. The chain links TRBV4-3 to TRBJ2-1; 9 positions match TRBD2. The CDR3 loop spans 17 amino acids. V shed 0 bases and J 4 bases; nucleotides not matched to a gene: 7. Germline V gene lookup returns CDR1 LGHNA and CDR2 YSLEER.

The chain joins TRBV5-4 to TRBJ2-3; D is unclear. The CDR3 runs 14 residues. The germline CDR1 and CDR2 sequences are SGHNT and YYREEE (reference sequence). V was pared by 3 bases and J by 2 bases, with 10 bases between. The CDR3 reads CASSSAKITDTQYF. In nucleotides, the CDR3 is TGTGCCAGCAGCTCCGCTAAAATCACAGATACGCAGTATTTT.